This TCR beta chain was sequenced in a study of cytomegalovirus exposure and HLA in healthy donors. A multiplex PCR was run with 60 Vbeta primers and 13 Jbeta primers. Sequencing was performed with immunoSEQ multiplex PCR; in TCRdb, only in-frame clones are kept and a portion is missing. The data contain 85,000 to 120,000 clones, around 75% of them singletons. Study outcomes and limitations: Several of the most significant clusters appeared, in a later analysis, to be linked to common viral pathogens.

As to this clone: Its antigen is undetermined.

Trimming left V 4 bases short and J 0 bases short, with 11 bases between. The CDR3 has 15 amino acids. The germline CDR1 and CDR2 sequences are SGHRS and YFSETQ. The V gene is TRBV5-1, the J gene TRBJ1-3, with D unresolved. Specimen: PBMCs. The origin of this receptor is a man in his forties in good health and CMV-seronegative. CDR3 protein: CASSPGLTSGNTIYF. CDR3 bases: TGCGCCAGCAGCCCCGGACTGACCTCTGGAAACACCATATATTTT.